These 21 T cell receptor beta chains share one sample of origin, sequenced in a study of cytomegalovirus exposure and HLA in healthy donors. PCR was performed using 60 Vbeta and 13 Jbeta primers. Sequenced by immunoSEQ multiplex PCR; TCRdb stores in-frame clones only, minus some. The table lists fewer than 20,000 clones, roughly four fifths of them singletons. Sequencing used PBMCs. The receptors stem from a human donor in good health.

A remark on this clone: Other nucleotide sequences from this sample produce the same CDR3. The chain employs TRBV7-2 and TRBJ1-2, with TRBD1 matching over 7 bases. With V trimmed by 1 base and J by 3 bases, 5 bases remained unmatched. CDR1 and CDR2 (germline): SGHTA, FQGNSA. The CDR3 extends over 15 amino acids. The CDR3 sequence: CASSLVGRGDYGYTF. CDR3 in DNA: TGTGCCAGCAGCTTAGTCGGCAGGGGGGACTATGGCTACACCTTC.

V usage is TRBV4-2 and J usage is TRBJ2-3, with 13 bases that match TRBD2. V lost 3 bases, J lost 3 bases, and 3 bases stayed unmatched. In germline, CDR1 is LGHNA, CDR2 YNFKEQ. The CDR3 is 16 residues long. CDR3 region: CASSQELAGGTDTQYF. The CDR3 bases are TGTGCCAGCAGCCAGGAACTAGCGGGGGGGACAGATACGCAGTATTTT.

The chain uses TRBV30 and TRBJ1-1; D might be TRBD1 (6 bases). This CDR3 is 16 amino acids long. The germline V gene has CDR1 GTSNPN and CDR2 SVGIG (reference sequence). Trimming left V 0 bases short and J 3 bases short, with 17 bases between. The CDR3 loop reads CAWSVWTAYDYTEAFF. The DNA for the CDR3 is TGTGCCTGGAGTGTCTGGACAGCCTATGACTACACTGAAGCTTTCTTT. Based on the CDR3 plus reference TRBV30 and TRBJ1-1, the full variable domain is SQTIHQWPATLVQPVGSPLSLECTVEGTSNPNLYWYRQAAGRGLQLLFYSVGIGQISSEVPQNLSASRPQDRQFILSSKKLLLSDSGFYLCAWSVWTAYDYTEAFFGQGTRLTVV.

This chain links TRBV27 with TRBJ1-6; 9 nucleotides align to TRBD1. Germline loops: CDR1 MNHEY, CDR2 SMNVEV (reference sequence). V was pared by 3 bases and J by 5 bases, with 11 bases of the junction left unmatched. This CDR3 spans 18 amino acids. CDR3 region: CASSLWLLGQGDNSPLHF. CDR3 sequence (DNA): TGTGCCAGCAGTTTGTGGTTGTTGGGACAGGGAGATAATTCACCCCTCCACTTT.

The chain recombines TRBV11-2 with TRBJ1-2, with TRBD1 matching 7 bases. Germline lookup yields CDR1 SGHAT and CDR2 FQNNGV. V shed 5 bases and J 0 bases; nucleotides not matched to a gene: 18. This CDR3 has 19 amino acids. Here the CDR3 DNA reads TGTGCCAGCAGCCTCAGGGTGGGGCGGACAGGCAGAGCTAACTATGGCTACACCTTC. Translation: CASSLRVGRTGRANYGYTF.

The rearrangement uses TRBV7-9 and TRBJ2-1; 8 bases map to TRBD2. The CDR3 covers 17 residues. After removal of 0 bases from V and 14 bases from J, the junction contained 18 bases not matched to a gene. CDR1 is SEHNR, CDR2 FQNEAQ, per germline (reference sequence). The CDR3 DNA reads as TGTGCCAGCAGCTTAGCGCAGATTCTCAAGACTAGCGAAGGGAAGTTCTTC. Protein sequence: CASSLAQILKTSEGKFF.

The J gene is TRBJ2-1, the V gene TRBV6-1; D is unclear. Germline V CDR1 and CDR2: MNHNS, SASEGT. The CDR3 length is 15 residues. Between the trimmed V and J ends, which lost 5 bases and 2 bases, there was a span of 13 bases. CDR3 loop: CASSFPRATYNEQFF. As DNA, the CDR3 is TGTGCCAGCAGTTTCCCTCGAGCCACCTACAATGAGCAGTTCTTC.

CDR3 amino acids: CASSPRQAPGGANVLTF. CDR3 sequence (DNA): TGCGCCAGCAGCCCTCGACAGGCTCCAGGGGGGGCCAACGTCCTGACTTTC. The chain recombines TRBV5-1 with TRBJ2-6; possible D gene TRBD1, 6 bases. Germline V gene lookup returns CDR1 SGHRS and CDR2 YFSETQ. The CDR3 loop spans 17 amino acids. The V gene lost 4 bases and the J gene lost 4 bases, with 18 bases spanning the gap.

The chain recombines TRBV4-1 with TRBJ1-1; a weak D match, TRBD1 (5 bases). V gave up 1 base and J gave up 0 bases, with 9 bases separating them. Germline assignment: CDR1 MGHRA and CDR2 YSYEKL. This CDR3 spans 15 amino acids. This CDR3 reads CASSQATGLNTEAFF. The CDR3 DNA reads TGCGCCAGCAGCCAAGCAACAGGTTTGAACACTGAAGCTTTCTTT.

The chain carries TRBV15 and TRBJ2-3; 13 bases agree with TRBD2. The CDR3 is 16 residues long. Trimming cost V 4 bases and J 3 bases; bases outside gene matches: 4. Germline CDR1 reads LNHNV; CDR2 reads YYDKDF (reference sequence). The CDR3 DNA sequence: TGTGCCACCAGCACGGGACTAGCGGGAAGGACAGATACGCAGTATTTT. This sequence encodes CATSTGLAGRTDTQYF.

As concerns this clone: Likely a read error: the CDR3 ends without its conserved phenylalanine or tryptophan. CDR3 residues: CASRPDSREQYS. The CDR3 bases are TGCGCCAGCAGACCCGACAGCAGAGAGCAGTACTCC. The J gene is TRBJ2-7, the V gene TRBV5-1, with D tentatively TRBD1 (5 bases). Trimming left V 5 bases short and J 7 bases short, with 13 bases between. This CDR3 contains 12 residues. Germline CDR1 is SGHRS and CDR2 is YFSETQ.

The chain has TRBV18 and TRBJ1-1; TRBD1 agrees at 9 bases. J lost 4 bases, V lost 1 base, and 10 bases had no gene match. Germline V lookup: CDR1 KGHSH, CDR2 LQKENI. The CDR3 is 17 residues long. CDR3 residues: CASSPLGLGTGTTEAFF. CDR3 DNA: TGTGCCAGCTCACCACTGGGTCTCGGGACAGGGACCACTGAAGCTTTCTTT.

This chain connects TRBV19 to TRBJ1-1; weak D call: TRBD1 (6 bases). The ends were cut back, 2 bases at V and 3 bases at J, with 13 bases in the middle. Germline V gene data show CDR1 as LNHDA and CDR2 as SQIVND (reference sequence). The CDR3 covers 15 residues. CDR3 region: CASSIWGRADTEAFF. CDR3 sequence (DNA): TGTGCCAGTAGTATATGGGGGCGAGCGGACACTGAAGCTTTCTTT.

V gene TRBV19 combines with J gene TRBJ2-2, with D maybe TRBD1 (6 bases). V lost 3 bases and J 4 bases, leaving 12 bases between the germline ends. The CDR3 length is 15 residues. Germline V gene data show CDR1 as LNHDA and CDR2 as SQIVND (reference sequence). This chain's CDR3 is CASSIRQGSTGELFF. Written as DNA, the CDR3 is TGTGCCAGTAGTATTCGGCAGGGGAGCACCGGGGAGCTGTTTTTT.

J is TRBJ1-2 and V is TRBV6-5, with 7 positions matching TRBD1. J was trimmed by 2 bases and V by 6 bases; bases with no gene match: 6. The CDR3 length is 14 residues. CDR1 and CDR2 (germline): MNHEY, SVGAGI. The CDR3: CASSLQGTNYGYTF. As DNA, the CDR3 is TGTGCCAGCAGCTTACAGGGGACGAACTATGGCTACACCTTC.

The gene calls are TRBV5-1 and TRBJ2-5, with D possibly TRBD1 on 5 matching bases. Trimming shortened V by 1 base and J by 1 base, and 14 bases separated the two germline ends. Germline V lookup: CDR1 SGHRS, CDR2 YFSETQ. The CDR3 is 16 residues long. The DNA of the CDR3 is TGCGCCAGCAGCTTGAGCAGGGCACCCATCCAAGAGACCCAGTACTTC. Translated, it gives CASSLSRAPIQETQYF.

The J gene is TRBJ2-1, the V gene TRBV7-9; 10 positions agree with TRBD2. V lost 5 bases, J lost 2 bases, and 3 bases stayed unmatched. From germline, CDR1 is SEHNR and CDR2 FQNEAQ (reference sequence). The CDR3 consists of 15 residues. CDR3 residues: CASSPGTSAYNEQFF. In DNA, the CDR3 is TGTGCCAGCAGCCCCGGGACTAGCGCCTACAATGAGCAGTTCTTC.

This clone was picked up one time. The rearrangement links TRBV7-2 to TRBJ2-2, with 7 positions matching TRBD1. CDR1 SGHTA and CDR2 FQGNSA come from the germline V gene. The CDR3 consists of 15 residues. With V trimmed by 4 bases and J by 5 bases, 7 bases remained unmatched. The DNA of the CDR3 is TGTGCCAGCAGCTCTACAGGGGTACGGACCGGGGAGCTGTTTTTT. It yields the protein CASSSTGVRTGELFF.

The chain recombines TRBV2 with TRBJ1-2; no clear D gene. Trimming left V 1 base short and J 8 bases short, with 14 bases between. The germline CDR1 and CDR2 sequences are SNHLY and FYNNEI. CDR3 length: 14 residues. The CDR3 nucleotides read TGTGCCAGCAGTGAAGATCGGGGAGTGGGCGGCTACACCTTC. Protein: CASSEDRGVGGYTF.

V usage is TRBV7-9 and J usage is TRBJ1-3; perhaps TRBD1 as D (6 bases). There are 16 residues in the CDR3. CDR1 SEHNR and CDR2 FQNEAQ come from the germline V gene (reference sequence). V was pared by 4 bases and J by 0 bases, with 13 bases between. CDR3 DNA: TGTGCCAGCAGCTCGACAGGCGCCAGCTCTGGAAACACCATATATTTT. Protein product: CASSSTGASSGNTIYF.

This chain joins TRBV30 and TRBJ1-5; tentative D call: TRBD1 (5 bases). V lost 0 bases, J lost 6 bases, and 9 bases lay in between. The CDR3 length is 13 residues. Germline loops: CDR1 GTSNPN, CDR2 SVGIG (reference sequence). This chain's CDR3 is CAWSVRGTQPQHF. The CDR3 DNA reads TGTGCCTGGAGTGTAAGGGGTACTCAGCCCCAGCATTTT.